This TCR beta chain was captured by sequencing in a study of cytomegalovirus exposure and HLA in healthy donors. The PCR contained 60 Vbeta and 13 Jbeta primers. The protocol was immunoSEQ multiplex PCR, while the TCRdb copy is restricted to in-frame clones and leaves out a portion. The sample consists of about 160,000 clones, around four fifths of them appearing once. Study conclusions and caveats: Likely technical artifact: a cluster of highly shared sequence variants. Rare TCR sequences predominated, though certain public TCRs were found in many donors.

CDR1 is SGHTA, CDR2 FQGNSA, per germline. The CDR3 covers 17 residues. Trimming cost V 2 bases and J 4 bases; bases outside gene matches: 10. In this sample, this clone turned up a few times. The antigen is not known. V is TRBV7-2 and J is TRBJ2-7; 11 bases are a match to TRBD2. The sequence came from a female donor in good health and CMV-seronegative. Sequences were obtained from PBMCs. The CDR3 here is CASSLIPVTSGAYEQYF. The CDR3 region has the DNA TGTGCCAGCAGCTTAATTCCGGTGACTAGCGGGGCATACGAGCAGTACTTC.